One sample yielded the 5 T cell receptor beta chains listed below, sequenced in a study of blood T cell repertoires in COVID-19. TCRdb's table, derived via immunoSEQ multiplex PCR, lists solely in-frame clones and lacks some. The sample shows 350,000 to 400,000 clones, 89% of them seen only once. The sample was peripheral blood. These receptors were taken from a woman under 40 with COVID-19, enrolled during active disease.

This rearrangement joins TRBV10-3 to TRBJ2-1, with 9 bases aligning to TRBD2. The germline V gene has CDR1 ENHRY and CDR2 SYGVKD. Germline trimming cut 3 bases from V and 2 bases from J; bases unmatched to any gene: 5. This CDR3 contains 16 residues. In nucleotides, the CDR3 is TGTGCCATCAGTGATTGGCGGGAGGGCACCTACAATGAGCAGTTCTTC. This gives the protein CAISDWREGTYNEQFF.

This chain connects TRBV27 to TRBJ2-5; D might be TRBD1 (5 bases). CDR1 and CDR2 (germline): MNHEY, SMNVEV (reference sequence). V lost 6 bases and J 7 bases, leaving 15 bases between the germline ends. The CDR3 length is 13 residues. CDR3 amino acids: CASSITGPGTQYF. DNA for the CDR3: TGTGCCAGCAGCATTACAGGTCCGGGGACCCAGTACTTC.

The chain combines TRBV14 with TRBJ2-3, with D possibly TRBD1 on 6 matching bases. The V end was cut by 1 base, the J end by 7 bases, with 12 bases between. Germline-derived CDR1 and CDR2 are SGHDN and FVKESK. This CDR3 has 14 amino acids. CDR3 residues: CASSQGRRGYTQYF. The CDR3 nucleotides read TGTGCCAGCAGCCAAGGGCGCAGGGGCTATACGCAGTATTTT.

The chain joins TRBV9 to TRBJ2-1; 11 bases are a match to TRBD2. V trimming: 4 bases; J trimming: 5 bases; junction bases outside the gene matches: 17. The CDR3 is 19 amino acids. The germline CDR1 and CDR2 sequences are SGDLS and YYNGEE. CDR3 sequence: CASSKQGLADHPWDNEQFF. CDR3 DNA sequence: TGTGCCAGCAGCAAACAGGGACTAGCGGACCACCCTTGGGACAATGAGCAGTTCTTC.

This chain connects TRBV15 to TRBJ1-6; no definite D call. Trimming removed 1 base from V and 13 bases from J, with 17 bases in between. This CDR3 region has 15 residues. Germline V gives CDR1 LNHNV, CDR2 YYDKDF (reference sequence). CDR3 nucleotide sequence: TGTGCCACCAGCAGAGTCGGGGTATCTCCCCTCCCCCTCCACTTT. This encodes CATSRVGVSPLPLHF. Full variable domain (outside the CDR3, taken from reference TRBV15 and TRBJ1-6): DAMVIQNPRYQVTQFGKPVTLSCSQTLNHNVMYWYQQKSSQAPKLLFHYYDKDFNNEADTPDNFQSRRPNTSFCFLDIRSPGLGDTAMYLCATSRVGVSPLPLHFGNGTRLTVT.